The clone carrying this T cell receptor beta chain was seen just once. This entry belongs to a study of technical replicates of blood from a few donors. The germline V and J ends were trimmed by 5 bases and 6 bases, with 13 bases remaining between them. The CDR3 runs 14 residues. The V gene's germline CDR1 is SGHAT and CDR2 FQNNGV. TCRdb keeps only in-frame clones here, not all; method: immunoSEQ multiplex PCR. Of some 49,000 clones in the sample, more than 85% were seen once. This receptor was obtained from a human donor in good health. Some clones in this sample may be carry-over from other donors' samples. V is TRBV11-2 and J is TRBJ2-2; a possible D gene is TRBD1 (5 bases). Sequencing was performed on PBMCs. This chain's CDR3 is CASSLDISPGELFF. The CDR3 bases are TGTGCCAGCAGCCTGGACATATCCCCCGGGGAGCTGTTTTTT.